This T cell receptor beta chain was observed in a study of blood T cell repertoires in COVID-19. Whole-study context: Acute-phase and convalescent COVID-19 samples originated in the United States, Italy and Spain. Sample material is recorded as cDNA or gDNA derived from T cells, B-cell-depleted T cells, or PBMCs.

In the authors' methods: Reference gene primers were amplified, and this amplification served to estimate nucleated cell counts. Profiling relied on immunoSEQ multiplex PCR, and the TCRdb table lists in-frame clones only, not all of them. Clone size and the V and J calls come from that table; the DNA yielded D and trimming. The table lists hundreds of thousands of clones, around 90% of them singletons. The receptor was isolated from a man in his 60s who had recovered from COVID-19. The sequencing sample was made of peripheral blood.

CDR3 region: CAWSQGTLYSPLHF. CDR3 sequence (DNA): TGTGCCTGGTCTCAGGGCACCCTATACTCACCCCTCCACTTT. This chain links TRBV30 with TRBJ1-6, with D possibly matching TRBD1 (5 bases). V lost 5 bases, J lost 10 bases, and 18 bases lay in between. Germline V CDR1 and CDR2: GTSNPN, SVGIG (reference sequence). The CDR3 runs 14 residues.